This T cell receptor beta chain emerged from a study of blood T cell repertoires in COVID-19. Germline values: CDR1 SGHAT, CDR2 FQNNGV. The CDR3 is made up of 11 amino acids. The ends were cut back, 0 bases at V and 13 bases at J, with 7 bases in the middle. Using immunoSEQ multiplex PCR, the repertoire was profiled, and TCRdb retains in-frame clones only, with some absent. Of 160,000 or so clones in the sample, approximately 84% were seen once. The chain carries TRBV11-2 and TRBJ2-1, with a possible D match to TRBD1 (5 bases). The clonotype comes from an elderly woman with acute or convalescent COVID-19. Sequencing input: peripheral blood. Here the CDR3 reads CASSLDQGQFF. CDR3 coding DNA: TGTGCCAGCAGCTTAGACCAGGGACAGTTCTTC.